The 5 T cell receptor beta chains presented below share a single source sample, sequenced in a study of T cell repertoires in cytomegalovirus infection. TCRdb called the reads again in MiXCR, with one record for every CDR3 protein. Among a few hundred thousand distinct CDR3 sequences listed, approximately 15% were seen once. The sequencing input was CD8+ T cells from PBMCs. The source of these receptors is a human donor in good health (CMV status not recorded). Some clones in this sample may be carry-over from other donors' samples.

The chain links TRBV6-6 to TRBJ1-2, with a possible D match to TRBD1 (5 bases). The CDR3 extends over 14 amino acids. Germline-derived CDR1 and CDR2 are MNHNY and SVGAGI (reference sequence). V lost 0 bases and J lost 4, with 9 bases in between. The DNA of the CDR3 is TGTGCCAGCAGTTACTCGGACATAGTCTATGGCTACACCTTC. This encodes CASSYSDIVYGYTF.

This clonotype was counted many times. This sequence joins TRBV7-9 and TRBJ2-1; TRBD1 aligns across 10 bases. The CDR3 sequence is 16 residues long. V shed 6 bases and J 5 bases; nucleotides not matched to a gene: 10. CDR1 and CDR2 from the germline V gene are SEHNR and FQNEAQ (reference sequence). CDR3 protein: CASSYPWGQGNNEQFF. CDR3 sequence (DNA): TGTGCCAGCAGTTATCCTTGGGGACAGGGGAACAATGAGCAGTTCTTC.

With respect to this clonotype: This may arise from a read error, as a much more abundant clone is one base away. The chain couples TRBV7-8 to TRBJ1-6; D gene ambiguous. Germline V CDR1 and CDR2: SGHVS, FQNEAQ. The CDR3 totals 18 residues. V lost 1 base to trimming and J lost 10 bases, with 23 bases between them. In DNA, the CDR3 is TGTGCCAGCAGCTTAGAGGACGGTTCGTTGGAGTGGAAATCACCCCTCCACTTT. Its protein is CASSLEDGSLEWKSPLHF.

The CDR3 loop reads CASSDSGAQETQYF. CDR3 bases: TGTGCCAGCAGCGACAGCGGGGCTCAAGAGACCCAGTACTTC. This chain links TRBV7-9 with TRBJ2-5, with 7 positions matching TRBD2. Germline CDR1 reads SEHNR; CDR2 reads FQNEAQ (reference sequence). This CDR3 region has 14 residues. V lost 5 bases to trimming and J lost 2 bases; unmatched junction nucleotides: 5.

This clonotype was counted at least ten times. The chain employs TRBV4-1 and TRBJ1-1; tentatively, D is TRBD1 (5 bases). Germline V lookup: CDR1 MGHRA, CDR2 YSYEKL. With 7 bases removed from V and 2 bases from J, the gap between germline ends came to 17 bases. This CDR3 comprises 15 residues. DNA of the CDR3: TGCGCCAGCATGAGGCAGGTGGGGGAAAACACTGAAGCTTTCTTT. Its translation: CASMRQVGENTEAFF.